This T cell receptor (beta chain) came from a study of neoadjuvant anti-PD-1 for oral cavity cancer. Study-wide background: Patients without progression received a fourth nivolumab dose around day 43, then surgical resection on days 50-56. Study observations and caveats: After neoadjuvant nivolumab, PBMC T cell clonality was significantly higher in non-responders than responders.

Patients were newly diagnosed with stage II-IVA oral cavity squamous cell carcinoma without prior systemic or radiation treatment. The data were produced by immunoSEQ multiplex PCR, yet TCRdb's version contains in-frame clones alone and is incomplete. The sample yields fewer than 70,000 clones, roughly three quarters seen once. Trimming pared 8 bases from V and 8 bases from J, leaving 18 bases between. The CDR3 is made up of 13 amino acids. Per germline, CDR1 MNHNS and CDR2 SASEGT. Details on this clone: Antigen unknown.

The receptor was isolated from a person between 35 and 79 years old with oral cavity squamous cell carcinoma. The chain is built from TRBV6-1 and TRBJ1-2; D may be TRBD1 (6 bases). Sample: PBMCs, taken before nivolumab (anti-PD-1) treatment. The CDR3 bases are TGTGCCAGCCAGACCGGGGGCTGGATGGGCTACACCTTC. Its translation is CASQTGGWMGYTF.